Reported below is one T cell receptor beta chain. This CDR3 comprises 17 residues. J was trimmed by 0 bases and V by 1 base; bases with no gene match: 3. The germline gives CDR1 LGHDT, CDR2 YNNKEL (reference sequence). This record belongs to a study of blood T cell repertoires in COVID-19. Study details: Some COVID-19 samples were acute and others convalescent; all came from the United States, Italy and Spain. T cells, B-cell-depleted T cells, or PBMCs supplied cDNA or gDNA.

In the authors' workflow: The authors estimated nucleated cell counts from reference gene primer amplification. Method: immunoSEQ multiplex PCR; TCRdb's copy keeps in-frame clones and lacks some. The DNA gave D and trimming, while V, J and clone size come from that table. The table lists over 85,000 clones, approximately 90% of them singletons, with 2% to 2.5% in the top ten. The TCR sequence derives from a human donor with active COVID-19. The donor label of this sample is uncertain. This chain uses TRBV3-1 (or the pseudogene TRBV3-2) with TRBJ2-3; 11 bases align to TRBD2. Sequenced material: peripheral blood. The chain's CDR3 is CASSQVTSGVSTDTQYF. DNA for the CDR3: TGTGCCAGCAGCCAAGTGACTAGCGGGGTGAGCACAGATACGCAGTATTTT.